What follows are 3 T cell receptor beta chains derived from one specimen sequenced in a study of blood T cell repertoires in COVID-19. Profiling relied on immunoSEQ multiplex PCR, and the TCRdb table lists in-frame clones only, not all of them. In the table there are fewer than 200,000 clones, roughly 76% of which are singletons. Source material: peripheral blood. Receptor source: a woman in her 40s with COVID-19, enrolled during active disease.

This clone appeared once. CDR3 sequence (DNA): TGTGCCAGCAGCCGGGACAGGGGGCGGACCGGGGAGCTGTTTTTT. Amino acids: CASSRDRGRTGELFF. This chain joins TRBV2 and TRBJ2-2, with 12 bases identical to TRBD1. V was pared by 6 bases and J by 5 bases, with 4 bases of the junction left unmatched. The CDR3 runs 15 residues. Germline V lookup: CDR1 SNHLY, CDR2 FYNNEI.

The rearrangement links TRBV15 to TRBJ2-5, with D unresolved. The length of the CDR3 is 13 residues. V lost 4 bases and J 2 bases, leaving 8 bases between the germline ends. Germline CDR1 and CDR2: LNHNV and YYDKDF (reference sequence). The CDR3 sequence is CATSTGRQETQYF. CDR3 bases: TGTGCCACCAGCACCGGTCGTCAAGAGACCCAGTACTTC.

The genes are TRBV3-1 (or the pseudogene TRBV3-2) and TRBJ2-5; a possible D gene is TRBD2 (5 bases). Germline V gives CDR1 LGHDT, CDR2 YNNKEL (reference sequence). V was trimmed by 3 bases and J by 3 bases, leaving 14 bases between them. CDR3 size: 15 residues. The CDR3 DNA is TGTGCCAGCAGCCATCTCAGCGGACTCAAAGAGACCCAGTACTTC. It specifies CASSHLSGLKETQYF.